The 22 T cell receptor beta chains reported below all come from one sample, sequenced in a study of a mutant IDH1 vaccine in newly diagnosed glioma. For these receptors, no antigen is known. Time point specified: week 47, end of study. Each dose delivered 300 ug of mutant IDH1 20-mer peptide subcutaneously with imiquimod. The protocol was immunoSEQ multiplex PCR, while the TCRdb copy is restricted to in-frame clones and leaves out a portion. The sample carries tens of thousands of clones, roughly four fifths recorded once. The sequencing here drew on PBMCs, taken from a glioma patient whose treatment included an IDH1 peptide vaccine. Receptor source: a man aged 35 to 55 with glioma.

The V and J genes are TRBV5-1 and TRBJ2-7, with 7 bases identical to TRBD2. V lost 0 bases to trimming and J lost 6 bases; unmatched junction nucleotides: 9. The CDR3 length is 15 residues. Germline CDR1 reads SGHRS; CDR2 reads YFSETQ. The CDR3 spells CASSLVGAGVTEQYF. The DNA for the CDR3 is TGCGCCAGCAGCTTGGTTGGCGCGGGGGTAACCGAGCAGTACTTC. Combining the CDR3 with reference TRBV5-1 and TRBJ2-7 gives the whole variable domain KAGVTQTPRYLIKTRGQQVTLSCSPISGHRSVSWYQQTPGQGLQFLFEYFSETQRNKGNFPGRFSGRQFSNSRSEMNVSTLELGDSALYLCASSLVGAGVTEQYFGPGTRLTVT.

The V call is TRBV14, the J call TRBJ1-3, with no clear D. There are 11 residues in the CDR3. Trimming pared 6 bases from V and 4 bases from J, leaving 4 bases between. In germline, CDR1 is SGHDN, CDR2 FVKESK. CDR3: CASRTGNTIYF. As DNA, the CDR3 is TGTGCCAGCAGGACGGGAAACACCATATATTTT. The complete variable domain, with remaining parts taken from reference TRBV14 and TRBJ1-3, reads EAGVTQFPSHSVIEKGQTVTLRCDPISGHDNLYWYRRVMGKEIKFLLHFVKESKQDESGMPNNRFLAERTGGTYSTLKVQPAELEDSGVYFCASRTGNTIYFGEGSWLTVV.

CDR3 DNA: TGTGCCAGCAGTTTTTCGCGAGAGACCCAGTACTTC. Translation gives CASSFSRETQYF. V and J are TRBV2 and TRBJ2-5; D unclear. The CDR3 has 12 amino acids. The germline V gene encodes CDR1 SNHLY and CDR2 FYNNEI. Trimming shortened V by 5 bases and J by 4 bases, and 8 bases separated the two germline ends.

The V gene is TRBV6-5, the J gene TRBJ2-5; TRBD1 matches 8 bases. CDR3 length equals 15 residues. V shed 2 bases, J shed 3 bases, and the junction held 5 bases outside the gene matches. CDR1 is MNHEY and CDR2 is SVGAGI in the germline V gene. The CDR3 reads CASSYRTGSEETQYF. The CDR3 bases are TGTGCCAGCAGTTACCGGACAGGGTCGGAAGAGACCCAGTACTTC.

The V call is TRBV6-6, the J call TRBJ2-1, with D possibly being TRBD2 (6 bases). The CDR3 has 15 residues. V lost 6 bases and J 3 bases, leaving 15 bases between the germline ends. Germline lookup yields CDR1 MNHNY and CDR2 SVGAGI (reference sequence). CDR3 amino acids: CASSPGGDLYNEQFF. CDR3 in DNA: TGTGCCAGCAGCCCCGGCGGGGACCTCTACAATGAGCAGTTCTTC.

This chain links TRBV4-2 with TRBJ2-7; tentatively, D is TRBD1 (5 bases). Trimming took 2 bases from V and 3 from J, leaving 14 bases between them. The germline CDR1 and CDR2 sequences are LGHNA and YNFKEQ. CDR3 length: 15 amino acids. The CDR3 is CASSQTPTGSYEQYF. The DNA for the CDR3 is TGTGCCAGCAGCCAAACCCCTACAGGAAGCTACGAGCAGTACTTC.

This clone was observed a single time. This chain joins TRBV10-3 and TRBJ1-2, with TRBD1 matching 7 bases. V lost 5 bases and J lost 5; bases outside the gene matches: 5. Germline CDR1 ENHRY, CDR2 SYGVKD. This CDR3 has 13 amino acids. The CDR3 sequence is CAISLQGRYGYTF. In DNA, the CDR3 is TGTGCCATCAGTTTACAGGGGAGGTATGGCTACACCTTC.

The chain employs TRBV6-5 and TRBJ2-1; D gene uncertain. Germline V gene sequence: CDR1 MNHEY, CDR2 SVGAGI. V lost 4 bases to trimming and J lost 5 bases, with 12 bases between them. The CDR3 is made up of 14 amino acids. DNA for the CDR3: TGTGCCAGCAGTTTGAAGGTCGCGAACAATGAGCAGTTCTTC. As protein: CASSLKVANNEQFF.

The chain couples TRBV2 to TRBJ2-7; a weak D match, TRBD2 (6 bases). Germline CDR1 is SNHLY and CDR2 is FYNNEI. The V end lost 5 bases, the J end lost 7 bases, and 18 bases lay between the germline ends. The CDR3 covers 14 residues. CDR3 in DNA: TGTGCCAGCAGTCAAACCGGGACTCGAGCGGAGCAGTACTTC. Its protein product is CASSQTGTRAEQYF. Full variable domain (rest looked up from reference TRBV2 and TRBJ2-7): EPEVTQTPSHQVTQMGQEVILRCVPISNHLYFYWYRQILGQKVEFLVSFYNNEISEKSEIFDDQFSVERPDGSNFTLKIRSTKLEDSAMYFCASSQTGTRAEQYFGPGTRLTVT.

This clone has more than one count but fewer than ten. The CDR3 here is CASIVGGSSNQPQHF. CDR3 in DNA: TGTGCCAGCATTGTAGGGGGGTCTAGCAATCAGCCCCAGCATTTT. The V and J genes are TRBV6-1 and TRBJ1-5; TRBD1 is a possible D gene (6 bases). The ends were cut back, 7 bases at V and 0 bases at J, with 13 bases in the middle. Germline V CDR1 and CDR2: MNHNS, SASEGT. This CDR3 comprises 15 residues.

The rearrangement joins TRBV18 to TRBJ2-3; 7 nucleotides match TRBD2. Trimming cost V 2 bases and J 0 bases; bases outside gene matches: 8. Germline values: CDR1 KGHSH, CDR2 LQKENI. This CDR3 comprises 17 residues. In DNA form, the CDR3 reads TGTGCCAGCTCACCAGTTCCGCGGGGGACGAGCACAGATACGCAGTATTTT. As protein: CASSPVPRGTSTDTQYF. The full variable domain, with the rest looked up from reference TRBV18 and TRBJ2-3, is NAGVMQNPRHLVRRRGQEARLRCSPMKGHSHVYWYRQLPEEGLKFMVYLQKENIIDESGMPKERFSAEFPKEGPSILRIQQVVRGDSAAYFCASSPVPRGTSTDTQYFGPGTRLTVL.

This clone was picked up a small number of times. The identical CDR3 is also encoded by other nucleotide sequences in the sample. The CDR3 spells CASSGTGDSPLHF. In nucleotides, the CDR3 is TGTGCCAGTAGTGGGACAGGGGATTCACCCCTCCACTTT. This chain joins TRBV19 and TRBJ1-6, with 10 nucleotides matching TRBD1. This CDR3 is built from 13 residues. V lost 5 bases to trimming and J lost 8 bases; unmatched junction nucleotides: 0. CDR1 and CDR2 from the germline V gene are LNHDA and SQIVND (reference sequence).

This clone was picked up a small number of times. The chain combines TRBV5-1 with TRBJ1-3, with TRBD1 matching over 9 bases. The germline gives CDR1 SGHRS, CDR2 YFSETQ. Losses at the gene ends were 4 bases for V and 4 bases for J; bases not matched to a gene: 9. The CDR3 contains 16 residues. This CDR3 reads CASSASGTGTGNTIYF. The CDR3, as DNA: TGCGCCAGCAGCGCCTCAGGGACAGGGACCGGAAACACCATATATTTT.

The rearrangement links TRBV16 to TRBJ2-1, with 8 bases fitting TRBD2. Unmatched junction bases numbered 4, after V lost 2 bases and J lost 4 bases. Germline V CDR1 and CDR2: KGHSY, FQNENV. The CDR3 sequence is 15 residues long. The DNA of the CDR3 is TGTGCCAGCAGCCAAGGGACTAGGACTTACAATGAGCAGTTCTTC. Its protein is CASSQGTRTYNEQFF. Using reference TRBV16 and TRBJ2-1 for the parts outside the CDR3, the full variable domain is GEEVAQTPKHLVRGEGQKAKLYCAPIKGHSYVFWYQQVLKNEFKFLISFQNENVFDETGMPKERFSAKCLPNSPCSLEIQATKLEDSAVYFCASSQGTRTYNEQFFGPGTRLTVL.

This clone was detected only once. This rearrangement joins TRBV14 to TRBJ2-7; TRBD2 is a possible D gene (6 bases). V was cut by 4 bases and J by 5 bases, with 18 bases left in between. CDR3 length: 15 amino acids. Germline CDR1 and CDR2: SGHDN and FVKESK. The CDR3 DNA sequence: TGTGCCAGCAGCCTAGGCGGGGCGAATTCCCACGAGCAGTACTTC. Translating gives CASSLGGANSHEQYF.

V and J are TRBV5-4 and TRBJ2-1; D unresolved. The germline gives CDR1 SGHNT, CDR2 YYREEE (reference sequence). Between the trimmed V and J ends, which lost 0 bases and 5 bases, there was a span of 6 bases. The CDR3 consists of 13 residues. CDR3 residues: CASSLVINNEQFF. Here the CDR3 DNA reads TGTGCCAGCAGCTTGGTTATTAACAATGAGCAGTTCTTC.

The CDR3 is CSVGEQGKGDYGYTF. CDR3 DNA sequence: TGCAGCGTTGGAGAACAGGGAAAGGGGGACTATGGCTACACCTTC. V is TRBV29-1 and J is TRBJ1-2, with a weak D call TRBD1 (6 bases). Germline CDR1 reads SQVTM; CDR2 reads ANQGSEA. V lost 4 bases and J lost 3, with 18 bases in between. The CDR3 loop spans 15 amino acids.

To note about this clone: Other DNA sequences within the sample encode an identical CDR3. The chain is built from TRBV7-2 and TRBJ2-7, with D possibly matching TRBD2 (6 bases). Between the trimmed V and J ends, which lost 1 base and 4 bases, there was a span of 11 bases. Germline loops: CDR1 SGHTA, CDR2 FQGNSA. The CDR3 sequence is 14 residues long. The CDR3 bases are TGTGCCAGCAGCTTAGGGGTTGGGGGGTACGAGCAGTACTTC. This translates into CASSLGVGGYEQYF.

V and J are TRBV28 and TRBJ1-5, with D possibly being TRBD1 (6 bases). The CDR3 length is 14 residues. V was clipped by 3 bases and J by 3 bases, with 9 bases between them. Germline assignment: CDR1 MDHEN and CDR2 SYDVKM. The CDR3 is CASSLHRDNQPQHF. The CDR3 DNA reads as TGTGCCAGCAGTTTGCACAGGGACAATCAGCCCCAGCATTTT.

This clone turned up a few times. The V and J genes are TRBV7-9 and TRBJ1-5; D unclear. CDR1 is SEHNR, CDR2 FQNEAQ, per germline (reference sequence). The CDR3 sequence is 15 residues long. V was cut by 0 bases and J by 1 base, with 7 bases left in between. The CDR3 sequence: CASSLAGDSNQPQHF. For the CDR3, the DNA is TGTGCCAGCAGCTTAGCCGGAGACAGCAATCAGCCCCAGCATTTT.

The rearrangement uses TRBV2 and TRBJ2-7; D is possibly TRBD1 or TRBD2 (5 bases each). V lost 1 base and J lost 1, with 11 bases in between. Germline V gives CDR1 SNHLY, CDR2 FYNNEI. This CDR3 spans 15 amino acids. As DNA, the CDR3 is TGTGCCAGCAGTGAAGGCCCGGGACCGTCCTACGAGCAGTACTTC. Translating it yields CASSEGPGPSYEQYF.

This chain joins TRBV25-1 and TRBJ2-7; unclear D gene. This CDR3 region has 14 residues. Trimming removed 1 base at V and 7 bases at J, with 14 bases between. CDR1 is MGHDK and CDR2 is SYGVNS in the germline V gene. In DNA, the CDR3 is TGTGCCAGCAGTGAATCTGGCCGACCCTTGGAGCAGTACTTC. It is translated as CASSESGRPLEQYF.